A single sample is the source of the 10 T cell receptor beta chains below, sequenced in a study of CD8 T cells in ankylosing spondylitis. A single record per CDR3 protein comes from TCRdb applying MiXCR to the 5' RACE reads. The table records 240,000 or so distinct CDR3 sequences, about 10% of them present only once. The sequenced sample was blood, either unsorted or a sorted T cell fraction (not recorded which). Every receptor here comes from a male donor with ankylosing spondylitis or in good health (not recorded which).

This clonotype was recorded many times. This chain connects TRBV5-1 to TRBJ2-3, with D maybe TRBD2 (6 bases). Deletions cut 0 bases from V and 7 bases from J, with 18 bases between. Germline CDR1 and CDR2: SGHRS and YFSETQ. CDR3 length equals 16 residues. CDR3 in DNA: TGCGCCAGCAGCTTGGACGGGGGATCATCCGCTAATACGCAGTATTTT. Protein: CASSLDGGSSANTQYF.

This clonotype was counted ten times or more. The genes are TRBV11-2 and TRBJ2-1; 12 bases line up with TRBD2. V dropped 5 bases and J dropped 7; count of bases not matched to a gene: 9. The CDR3 has 16 residues. Germline CDR1 and CDR2: SGHAT and FQNNGV. The CDR3 loop reads CASSRLAGEWRNEQFF. CDR3 DNA: TGTGCCAGCAGCCGACTAGCGGGAGAATGGAGAAATGAGCAGTTCTTC.

This clonotype was seen repeatedly, ten times or more. V is TRBV3-1 and J is TRBJ1-1; no clear D. This CDR3 comprises 15 residues. Trimming removed 3 bases at V and 3 bases at J, with 14 bases between. CDR1 is LGHDT, CDR2 YNNKEL, per germline (reference sequence). The DNA for the CDR3 is TGTGCCAGCAGCCACCGACCAGTCAAGGACACTGAAGCTTTCTTT. This encodes CASSHRPVKDTEAFF.

This clonotype was observed a handful of times. V and J are TRBV3-1 and TRBJ2-1; D unresolved. Germline CDR1 and CDR2: LGHDT and YNNKEL (reference sequence). CDR3 length equals 13 residues. The V and J ends lost 4 bases and 5 bases respectively, with 9 bases between them. The chain's CDR3 is CASSRYRDNEQFF. As DNA, the CDR3 is TGTGCCAGCAGCCGCTATAGGGACAATGAGCAGTTCTTC.

This clonotype was observed at least ten times. This chain connects TRBV5-1 to TRBJ2-2; 11 nucleotides align to TRBD2. The V gene's germline CDR1 is SGHRS and CDR2 YFSETQ. V was pared by 3 bases and J by 4 bases, with 5 bases of the junction left unmatched. The CDR3 has 16 amino acids. CDR3 DNA: TGCGCCAGCAGCTCCGGACTAGCGGGCCGCACCGGGGAGCTGTTTTTT. It yields the protein CASSSGLAGRTGELFF.

The sample holds many counts of this clonotype. The chain recombines TRBV12-3 or TRBV12-4 with TRBJ2-7, with 9 bases identical to TRBD2. The CDR3 runs to 14 residues. Trimming at V came to 5 bases and at J to 4 bases, leaving 6 bases not matched to a gene. The CDR3 DNA is TGTGCCAGCAGTGAGGCGGGAGGGGAGTACGAGCAGTACTTC. Translating it yields CASSEAGGEYEQYF.

This clonotype was detected a few times. A clone one base away is much larger, so this may be a read error. The J gene is TRBJ2-7, the V gene TRBV6-5, with unresolved D. This CDR3 region has 14 residues. Germline V gene data show CDR1 as MNHEY and CDR2 as SVGAGI. CDR3 nucleotides: TGTGCCAGCAGTTACCAGTCAGGAACCTACGAGCAGTGCTTC. Translated: CASSYQSGTYEQCF.

This clonotype has ten or more counts. The genes are TRBV5-1 and TRBJ2-1; TRBD2 matches at 7 bases. This CDR3 spans 18 amino acids. Germline assignment: CDR1 SGHRS and CDR2 YFSETQ. The J segment lost 8 bases and the V segment lost 0 bases, leaving 17 bases of the junction unmatched. The CDR3 nucleotides read TGCGCCAGCAGCTTGGCAGGAATCGCGGGAGTAGGAGGATATGAGCAGTTCTTC. It codes for CASSLAGIAGVGGYEQFF. Together with reference TRBV5-1 and TRBJ2-1, the CDR3 gives the full variable domain: KAGVTQTPRYLIKTRGQQVTLSCSPISGHRSVSWYQQTPGQGLQFLFEYFSETQRNKGNFPGRFSGRQFSNSRSEMNVSTLELGDSALYLCASSLAGIAGVGGYEQFFGPGTRLTVL.

Ten or more counts support this clonotype. A much more abundant neighbour one base away suggests this may be a read error. The rearrangement links TRBV5-5 to TRBJ2-1; D is undetermined. The V and J ends lost 5 bases and 2 bases respectively, with 5 bases between them. Germline V gene data show CDR1 as SGHKS and CDR2 as YYEKEE (reference sequence). The length of the CDR3 is 12 residues. CDR3 region: CASRPPYNEQFF. The CDR3 nucleotides read TGTGCCAGCAGGCCACCCTACAATGAGCAGTTCTTC.

This clonotype was seen at least ten times. This chain links TRBV11-2 with TRBJ1-2; D is perhaps TRBD1 (5 bases). V lost 8 bases and J lost 5, with 12 bases in between. The germline V gene encodes CDR1 SGHAT and CDR2 FQNNGV. The CDR3 has 12 residues. The CDR3 nucleotides are TGTGCCAGCCTGGGGCCAGGGTATGGCTACACCTTC. Its translation: CASLGPGYGYTF.